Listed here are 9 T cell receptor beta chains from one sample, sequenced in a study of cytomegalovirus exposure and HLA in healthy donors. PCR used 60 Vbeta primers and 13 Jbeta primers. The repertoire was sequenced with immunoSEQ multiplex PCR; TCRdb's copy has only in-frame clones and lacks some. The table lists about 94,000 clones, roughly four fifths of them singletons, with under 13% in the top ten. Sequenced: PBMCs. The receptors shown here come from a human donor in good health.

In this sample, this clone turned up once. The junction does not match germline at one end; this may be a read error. The CDR3 DNA reads as TGTGCTAGCAGCTTAAGCCTAGCGGGAAACAATGAGCAGTTCTTC. This translates into CASSLSLAGNNEQFF. The V and J genes are TRBV7-7 and TRBJ2-1; 9 bases are shared with TRBD2. The CDR3 sequence is 15 residues long. Germline-derived CDR1 and CDR2 are SSHAT and FNYEAQ (reference sequence). Together with reference TRBV7-7 and TRBJ2-1, the CDR3 gives the full variable domain: GAGVSQSPRYKVTKRGQDVTLRCDPISSHATLYWYQQALGQGPEFLTYFNYEAQPDKSGLPSDRFSAERPEGSISTLTIQRTEQRDSAMYRCASSLSLAGNNEQFFGPGTRLTVL.

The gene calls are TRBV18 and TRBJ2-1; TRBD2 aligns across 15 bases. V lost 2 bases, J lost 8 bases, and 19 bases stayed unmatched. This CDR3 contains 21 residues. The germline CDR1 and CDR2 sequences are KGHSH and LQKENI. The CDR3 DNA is TGTGCCAGCTCACCATTAGATAGGGGACTAGCGGGAGGAGGCGGCACTGATGAGCAGTTCTTC. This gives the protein CASSPLDRGLAGGGGTDEQFF.

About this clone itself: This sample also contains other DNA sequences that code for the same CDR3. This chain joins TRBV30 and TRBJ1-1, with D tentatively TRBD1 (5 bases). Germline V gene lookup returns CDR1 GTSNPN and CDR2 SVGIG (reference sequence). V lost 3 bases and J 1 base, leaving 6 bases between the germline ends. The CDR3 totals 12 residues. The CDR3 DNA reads TGTGCCTGGAGGGGGGGGAACACTGAAGCTTTCTTT. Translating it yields CAWRGGNTEAFF.

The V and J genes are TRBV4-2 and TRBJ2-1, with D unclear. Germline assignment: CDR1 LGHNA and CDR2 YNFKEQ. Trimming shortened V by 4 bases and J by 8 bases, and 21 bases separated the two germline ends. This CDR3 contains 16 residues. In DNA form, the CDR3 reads TGTGCCAGCAGCCGGCCTGACTCGTTCCCGGCGGATGAGCAGTTCTTC. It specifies CASSRPDSFPADEQFF.

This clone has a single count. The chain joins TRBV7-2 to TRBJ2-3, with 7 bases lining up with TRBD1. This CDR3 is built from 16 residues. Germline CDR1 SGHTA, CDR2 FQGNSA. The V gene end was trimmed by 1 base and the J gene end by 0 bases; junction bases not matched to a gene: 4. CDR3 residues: CASSLVSRGSTDTQYF. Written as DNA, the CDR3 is TGTGCCAGCAGCTTAGTTTCCAGGGGGAGCACAGATACGCAGTATTTT. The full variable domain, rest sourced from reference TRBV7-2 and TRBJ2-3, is GAGVSQSPSNKVTEKGKDVELRCDPISGHTALYWYRQSLGQGLEFLIYFQGNSAPDKSGLPSDRFSAERTGGSVSTLTIQRTQQEDSAVYLCASSLVSRGSTDTQYFGPGTRLTVL.

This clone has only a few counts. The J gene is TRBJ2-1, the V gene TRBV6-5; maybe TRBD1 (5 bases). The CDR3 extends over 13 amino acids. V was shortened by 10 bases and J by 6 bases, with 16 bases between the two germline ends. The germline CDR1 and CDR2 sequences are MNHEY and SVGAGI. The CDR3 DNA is TGTGCCACCCAGGTACAGGTTGGCAATGAGCAGTTCTTC. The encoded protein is CATQVQVGNEQFF.

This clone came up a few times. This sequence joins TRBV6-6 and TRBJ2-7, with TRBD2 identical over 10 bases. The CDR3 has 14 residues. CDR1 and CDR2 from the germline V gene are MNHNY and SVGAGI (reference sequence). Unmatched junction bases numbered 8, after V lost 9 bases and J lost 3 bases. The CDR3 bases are TGTGCCAGTGTAGCGGGAGGCCCTCTCTACGAGCAGTACTTC. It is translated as CASVAGGPLYEQYF.

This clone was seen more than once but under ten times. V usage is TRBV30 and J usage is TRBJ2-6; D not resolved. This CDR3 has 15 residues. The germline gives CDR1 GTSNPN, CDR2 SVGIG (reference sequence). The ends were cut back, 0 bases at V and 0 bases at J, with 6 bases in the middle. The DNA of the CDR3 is TGTGCCTGGAGTGTATCAGGCTCTGGGGCCAACGTCCTGACTTTC. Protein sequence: CAWSVSGSGANVLTF. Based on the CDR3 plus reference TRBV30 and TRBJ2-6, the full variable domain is SQTIHQWPATLVQPVGSPLSLECTVEGTSNPNLYWYRQAAGRGLQLLFYSVGIGQISSEVPQNLSASRPQDRQFILSSKKLLLSDSGFYLCAWSVSGSGANVLTFGAGSRLTVL.

The CDR3 coding sequence is TGTGCCTGGAGCCCCGGGGGGGCGCCAGATACGCAGTATTTT. This sequence encodes CAWSPGGAPDTQYF. The J gene is TRBJ2-3, the V gene TRBV30, with 8 positions matching TRBD2. V gave up 3 bases and J gave up 4 bases; unmatched junction bases: 6. The CDR3 contains 14 residues. CDR1 and CDR2 (germline): GTSNPN, SVGIG (reference sequence).